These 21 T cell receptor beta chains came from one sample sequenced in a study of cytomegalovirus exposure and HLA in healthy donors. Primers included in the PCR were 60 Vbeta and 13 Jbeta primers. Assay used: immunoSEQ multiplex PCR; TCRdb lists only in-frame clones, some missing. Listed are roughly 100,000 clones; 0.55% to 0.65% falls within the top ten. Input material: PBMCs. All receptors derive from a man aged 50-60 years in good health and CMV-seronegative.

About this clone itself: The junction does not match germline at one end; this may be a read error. The CDR3 reads CACSEGRGYSPLHF. In DNA form, the CDR3 reads TGTGCCTGCAGCGAAGGCAGGGGTTATTCACCCCTCCACTTT. The chain has TRBV6-1 and TRBJ1-6; perhaps TRBD1 as D (6 bases). Germline lookup yields CDR1 MNHNS and CDR2 SASEGT. The CDR3 totals 14 residues.

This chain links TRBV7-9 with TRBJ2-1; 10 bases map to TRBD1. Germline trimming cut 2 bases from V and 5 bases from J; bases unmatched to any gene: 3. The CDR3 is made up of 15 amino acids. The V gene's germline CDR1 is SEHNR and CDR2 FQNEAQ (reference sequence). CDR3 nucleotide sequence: TGTGCCAGCAGCTTAACCGGGACAGGGGACAATGAGCAGTTCTTC. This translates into CASSLTGTGDNEQFF.

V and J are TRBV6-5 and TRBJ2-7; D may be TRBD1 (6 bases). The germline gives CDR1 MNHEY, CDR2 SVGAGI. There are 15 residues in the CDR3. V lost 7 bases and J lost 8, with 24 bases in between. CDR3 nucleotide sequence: TGTGCCAGCACCCCGGACCCTACAGGGACATACAAGCAGTACTTC. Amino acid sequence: CASTPDPTGTYKQYF.

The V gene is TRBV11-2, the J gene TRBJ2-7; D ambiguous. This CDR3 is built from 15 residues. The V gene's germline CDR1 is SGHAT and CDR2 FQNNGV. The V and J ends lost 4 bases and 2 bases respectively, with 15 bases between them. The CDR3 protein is CASSSVDKRTYEQYF. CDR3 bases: TGTGCCAGCAGCTCAGTAGACAAACGGACCTACGAGCAGTACTTC. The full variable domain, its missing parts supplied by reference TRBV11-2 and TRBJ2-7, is EAGVAQSPRYKIIEKRQSVAFWCNPISGHATLYWYQQILGQGPKLLIQFQNNGVVDDSQLPKDRFSAERLKGVDSTLKIQPAKLEDSAVYLCASSSVDKRTYEQYFGPGTRLTVT.

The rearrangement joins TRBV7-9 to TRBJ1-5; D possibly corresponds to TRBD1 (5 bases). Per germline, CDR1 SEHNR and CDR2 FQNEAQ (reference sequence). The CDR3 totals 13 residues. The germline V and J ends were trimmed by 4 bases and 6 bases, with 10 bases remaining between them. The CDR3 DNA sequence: TGTGCCAGCAGCTCGGGGGGTTTTCAGCCCCAGCATTTT. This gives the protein CASSSGGFQPQHF.

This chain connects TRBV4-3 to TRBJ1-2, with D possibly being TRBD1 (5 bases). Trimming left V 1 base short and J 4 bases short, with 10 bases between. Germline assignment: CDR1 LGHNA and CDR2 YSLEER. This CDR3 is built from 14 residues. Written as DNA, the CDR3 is TGCGCCAGCAGCCAAGGGACAAATCTCTATGGCTACACCTTC. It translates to CASSQGTNLYGYTF.

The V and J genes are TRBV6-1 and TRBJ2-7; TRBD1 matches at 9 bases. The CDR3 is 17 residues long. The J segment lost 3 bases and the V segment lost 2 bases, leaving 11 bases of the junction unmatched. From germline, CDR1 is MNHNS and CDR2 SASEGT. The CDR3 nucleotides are TGTGCCAGCAGTGAATTGCGCGGGACAGGGAGGGTCTACGAGCAGTACTTC. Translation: CASSELRGTGRVYEQYF.

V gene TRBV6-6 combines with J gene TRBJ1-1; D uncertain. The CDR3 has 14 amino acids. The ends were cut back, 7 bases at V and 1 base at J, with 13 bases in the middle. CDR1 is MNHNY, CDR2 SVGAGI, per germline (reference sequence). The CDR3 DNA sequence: TGTGCCAGCACCCACGGGGAGAGGAACACTGAAGCTTTCTTT. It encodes CASTHGERNTEAFF.

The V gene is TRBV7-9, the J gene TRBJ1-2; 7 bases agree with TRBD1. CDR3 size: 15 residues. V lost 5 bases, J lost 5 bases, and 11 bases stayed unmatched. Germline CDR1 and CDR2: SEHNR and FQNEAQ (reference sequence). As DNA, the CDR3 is TGTGCCAGCAGCGGATCTGGACAGGAGTGGTATGGCTACACCTTC. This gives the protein CASSGSGQEWYGYTF. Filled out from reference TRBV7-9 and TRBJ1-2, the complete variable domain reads DTGVSQNPRHKITKRGQNVTFRCDPISEHNRLYWYRQTLGQGPEFLTYFQNEAQLEKSRLLSDRFSAERPKGSFSTLEIQRTEQGDSAMYLCASSGSGQEWYGYTFGSGTRLTVV.

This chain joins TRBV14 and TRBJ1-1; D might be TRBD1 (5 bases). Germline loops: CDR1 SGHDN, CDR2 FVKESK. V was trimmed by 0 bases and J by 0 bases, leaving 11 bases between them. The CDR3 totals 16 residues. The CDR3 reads CASSQDLGHLNTEAFF. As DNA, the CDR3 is TGTGCCAGCAGCCAAGATTTGGGGCATCTGAACACTGAAGCTTTCTTT.

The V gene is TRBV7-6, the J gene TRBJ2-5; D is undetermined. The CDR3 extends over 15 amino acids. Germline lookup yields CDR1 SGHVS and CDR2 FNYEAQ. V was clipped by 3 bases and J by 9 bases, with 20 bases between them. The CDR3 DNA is TGTGCCAGCAGCTTTTATCAGGATTCGTCCCCGCCCCAGTACTTC. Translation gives CASSFYQDSSPPQYF.

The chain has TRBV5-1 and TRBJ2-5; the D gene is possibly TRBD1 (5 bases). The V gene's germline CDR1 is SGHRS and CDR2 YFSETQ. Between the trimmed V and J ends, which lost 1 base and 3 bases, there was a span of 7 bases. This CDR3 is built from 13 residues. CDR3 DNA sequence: TGCGCCAGCAGCTTGCTAGGGGAAGAGACCCAGTACTTC. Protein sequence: CASSLLGEETQYF.

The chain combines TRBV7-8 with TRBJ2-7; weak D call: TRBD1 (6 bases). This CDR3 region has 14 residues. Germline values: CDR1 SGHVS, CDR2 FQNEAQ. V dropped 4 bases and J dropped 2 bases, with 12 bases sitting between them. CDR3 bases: TGTGCCAGCAGCTCCCCGGGACATACCTACGAGCAGTACTTC. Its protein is CASSSPGHTYEQYF.

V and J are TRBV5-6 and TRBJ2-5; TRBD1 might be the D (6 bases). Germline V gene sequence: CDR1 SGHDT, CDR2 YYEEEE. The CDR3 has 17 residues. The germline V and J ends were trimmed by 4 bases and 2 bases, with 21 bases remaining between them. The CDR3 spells CASSPAPGARSQETQYF. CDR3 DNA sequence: TGTGCCAGCAGCCCAGCACCAGGGGCCCGTTCACAAGAGACCCAGTACTTC.

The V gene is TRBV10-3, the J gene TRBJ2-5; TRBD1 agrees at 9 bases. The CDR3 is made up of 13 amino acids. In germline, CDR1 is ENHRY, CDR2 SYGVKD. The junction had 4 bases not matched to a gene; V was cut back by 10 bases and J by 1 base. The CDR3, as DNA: TGTGCCACCCTGGGACAGGGCCAAGAGACCCAGTACTTC. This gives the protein CATLGQGQETQYF.

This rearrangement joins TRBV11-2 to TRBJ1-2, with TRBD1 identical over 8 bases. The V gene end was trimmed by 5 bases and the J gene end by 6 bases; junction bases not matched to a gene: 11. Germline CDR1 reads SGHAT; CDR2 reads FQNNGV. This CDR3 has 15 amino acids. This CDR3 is CASSVDRGVVDGYTF. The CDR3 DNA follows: TGTGCCAGCAGCGTCGACAGGGGAGTAGTCGATGGCTACACCTTC.

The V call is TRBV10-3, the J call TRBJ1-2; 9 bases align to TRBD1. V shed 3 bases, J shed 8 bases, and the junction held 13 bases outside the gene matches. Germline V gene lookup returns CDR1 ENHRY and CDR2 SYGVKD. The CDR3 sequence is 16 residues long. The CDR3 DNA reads TGTGCCATCAGTGACAATTTACCGGGACAGGGAGGAGGCTACACCTTC. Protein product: CAISDNLPGQGGGYTF.

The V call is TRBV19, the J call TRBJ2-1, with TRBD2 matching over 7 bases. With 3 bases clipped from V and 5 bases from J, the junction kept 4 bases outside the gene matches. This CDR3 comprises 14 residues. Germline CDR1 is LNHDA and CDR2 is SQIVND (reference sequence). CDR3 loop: CASSMGGSDNEQFF. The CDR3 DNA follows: TGTGCCAGTAGTATGGGCGGGAGCGACAATGAGCAGTTCTTC.

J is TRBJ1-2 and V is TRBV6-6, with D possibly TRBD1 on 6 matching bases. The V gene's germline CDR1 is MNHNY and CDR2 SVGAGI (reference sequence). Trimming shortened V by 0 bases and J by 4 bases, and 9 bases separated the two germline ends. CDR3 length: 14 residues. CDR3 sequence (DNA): TGTGCCAGCAGTTACTCGCCAGGGGCCTATGGCTACACCTTC. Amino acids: CASSYSPGAYGYTF.

This CDR3 is CASSHPGQGRYGYTF. The CDR3 region has the DNA TGTGCCAGCAGCCACCCGGGACAGGGGAGGTATGGCTACACCTTC. The chain employs TRBV11-3 and TRBJ1-2; 10 nucleotides agree with TRBD1. The CDR3 has 15 amino acids. V shed 5 bases and J 5 bases; nucleotides not matched to a gene: 8. The germline gives CDR1 SGHNT, CDR2 YENEEA.

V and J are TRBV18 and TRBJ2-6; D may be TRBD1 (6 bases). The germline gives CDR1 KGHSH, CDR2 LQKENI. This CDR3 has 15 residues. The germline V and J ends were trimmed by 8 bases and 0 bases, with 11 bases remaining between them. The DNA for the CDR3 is TGTGCCAGCGCCCTGACAGGCTCTGGGGCCAACGTCCTGACTTTC. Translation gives CASALTGSGANVLTF. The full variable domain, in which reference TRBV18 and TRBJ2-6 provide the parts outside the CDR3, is NAGVMQNPRHLVRRRGQEARLRCSPMKGHSHVYWYRQLPEEGLKFMVYLQKENIIDESGMPKERFSAEFPKEGPSILRIQQVVRGDSAAYFCASALTGSGANVLTFGAGSRLTVL.